A single sample is the source of the 7 T cell receptor beta chains below, sequenced in a study of blood T cells in healthy people across ages. A sample-barcoded 5' primer and a J-beta primer mix were used in a second PCR of roughly 6 to 11 cycles. TCRdb passed the 5' RACE reads through MiXCR, listing each CDR3 protein once. Of over 1,500,000 distinct CDR3 sequences listed, roughly 49% are singletons. Sequencing input: blood. The receptors stem from a woman aged 40 to 50 in good health.

The CDR3 region has the DNA TGTGCCAGCAGTTACTCCGGGGGTGACGCCTACGAGCAGTACTTC. Translating it yields CASSYSGGDAYEQYF. The chain is built from TRBV6-2 or TRBV6-3 and TRBJ2-7; D possibly corresponds to TRBD2 (6 bases). Germline assignment: CDR1 MNHEY and CDR2 SVGEGT. Trimming pared 0 bases from V and 2 bases from J, leaving 11 bases between. This CDR3 contains 15 residues.

Note on this clonotype: At one of its ends the junction is not consistent with the germline gene, which may arise from a read error. This chain joins TRBV27 and TRBJ2-1; D unclear. TRBJ2-7 matches the DNA end more closely, so the J call is doubtful. CDR1 is MNHEY, CDR2 SMNVEV, per germline (reference sequence). The CDR3 extends over 11 amino acids. The CDR3, as DNA: TGTGCCAACAGTTTTTACAATGAGCAGTACTTC. Protein sequence: CANSFYNEQYF.

V gene TRBV5-1 combines with J gene TRBJ1-5; D gene ambiguous. The CDR3 contains 16 residues. The germline V and J ends were trimmed by 4 bases and 2 bases, with 16 bases remaining between them. CDR1 is SGHRS and CDR2 is YFSETQ in the germline V gene. CDR3 region: CASSAHPDGGNQPQHF. The CDR3 DNA sequence: TGCGCCAGCAGCGCCCACCCGGACGGTGGCAATCAGCCCCAGCATTTT.

V and J are TRBV4-3 and TRBJ1-2; D is uncertain. Germline V gene data show CDR1 as LGHNA and CDR2 as YSLEER. Trimming removed 1 base from V and 4 bases from J, with 13 bases in between. This CDR3 comprises 15 residues. CDR3 region: CASSQGATTSYGYTF. As DNA, the CDR3 is TGCGCCAGCAGCCAAGGGGCCACAACCAGCTATGGCTACACCTTC.

This sequence joins TRBV7-9 and TRBJ2-1, with 11 bases fitting TRBD2. Germline V gene sequence: CDR1 SEHNR, CDR2 FQNEAQ (reference sequence). V shed 8 bases and J 7 bases; nucleotides not matched to a gene: 7. The CDR3 spans 14 residues. The chain's CDR3 is CASSGSSGGNEQFF. The CDR3 DNA reads as TGTGCCAGCTCTGGGTCTAGCGGGGGGAATGAGCAGTTCTTC.

The chain employs TRBV27 and TRBJ2-1, with D possibly TRBD2 on 6 matching bases. Germline CDR1 is MNHEY and CDR2 is SMNVEV (reference sequence). V was trimmed by 7 bases and J by 8 bases, leaving 18 bases between them. This CDR3 is built from 14 residues. DNA for the CDR3: TGTGCCAGCACAAAAGGGGAAGCGGGTTATGAGCAGTTCTTC. Residues: CASTKGEAGYEQFF.

The chain carries TRBV20-1 and TRBJ2-3; D not resolved. The CDR3 spans 15 residues. Trimming stripped 5 bases from V and 0 bases from J, with 15 bases between. In germline, CDR1 is DFQATT, CDR2 SNEGSKA (reference sequence). The CDR3 sequence is CSAPKTRSSTDTQYF. The CDR3 region has the DNA TGCAGTGCTCCTAAGACAAGATCTAGCACAGATACGCAGTATTTT.